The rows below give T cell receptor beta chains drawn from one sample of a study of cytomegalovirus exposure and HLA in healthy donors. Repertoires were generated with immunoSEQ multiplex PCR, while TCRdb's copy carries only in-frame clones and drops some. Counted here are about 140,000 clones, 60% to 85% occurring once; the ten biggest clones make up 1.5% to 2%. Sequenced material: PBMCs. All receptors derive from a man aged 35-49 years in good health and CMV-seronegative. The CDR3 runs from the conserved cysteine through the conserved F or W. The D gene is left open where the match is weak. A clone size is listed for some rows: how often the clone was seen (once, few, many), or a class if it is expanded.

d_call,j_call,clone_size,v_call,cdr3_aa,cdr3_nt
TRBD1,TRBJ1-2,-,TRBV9,CASSVEEGAYGYTF,TGTGCCAGCAGCGTAGAAGAGGGGGCCTATGGCTACACCTTC
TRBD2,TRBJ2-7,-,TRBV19,CASSPLLAPHEQYF,TGTGCCAGTAGCCCTCTACTAGCGCCCCACGAGCAGTACTTC
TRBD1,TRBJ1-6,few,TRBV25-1,CASTGTGGSPLHF,TGTGCCAGCACCGGGACAGGGGGTTCACCCCTCCACTTT
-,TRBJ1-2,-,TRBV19,CASRPDRPYGYTF,TGTGCCAGTAGGCCGGACAGACCTTATGGCTACACCTTC
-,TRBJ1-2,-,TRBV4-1,CASSQVQGIDYGYTF,TGCGCCAGCAGCCAAGTCCAGGGCATTGACTATGGCTACACCTTC
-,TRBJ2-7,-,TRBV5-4,CASSIPQGGGYEQYF,TGTGCCAGCAGCATACCACAGGGTGGGGGTTACGAGCAGTACTTC
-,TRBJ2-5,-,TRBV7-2,CASSLGFPGWETQYF,TGTGCCAGCAGCTTAGGTTTTCCGGGGTGGGAGACCCAGTACTTC
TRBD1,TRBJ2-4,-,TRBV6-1,CASLEAGGWNSQYF,TGTGCCAGCTTGGAGGCAGGGGGCTGGAACAGTCAGTACTTC
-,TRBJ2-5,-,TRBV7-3,CASSLSVGGQETQYF,TGTGCCAGCAGCCTTTCCGTCGGGGGCCAAGAGACCCAGTACTTC
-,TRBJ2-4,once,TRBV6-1,CASSEAGTLLNIQYF,TGTGCCAGCAGTGAAGCCGGGACTCTTTTGAACATTCAGTACTTC
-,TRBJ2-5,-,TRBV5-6,CASSLGGGATQYF,TGTGCCAGCAGCTTGGGAGGGGGGGCGACCCAGTACTTC
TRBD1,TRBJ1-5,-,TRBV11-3,CASSSRDRGYNQPQHF,TGTGCCAGCAGCTCCCGGGACAGGGGTTACAATCAGCCCCAGCATTTT
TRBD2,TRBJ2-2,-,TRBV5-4,CASTRGGRNTGELFF,TGTGCCAGCACCCGGGGGGGGAGAAACACCGGGGAGCTGTTTTTT
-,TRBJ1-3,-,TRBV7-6,CASSSPSTGNTIYF,TGTGCCAGCAGCTCCCCTAGCACTGGAAACACCATATATTTT
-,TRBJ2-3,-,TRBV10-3,CALRGGNTDTQYF,TGTGCTTTGAGGGGGGGAAACACAGATACGCAGTATTTT
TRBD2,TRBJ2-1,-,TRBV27,CASSLGAGGPRNEQFF,TGTGCCAGCAGTTTGGGGGCGGGAGGGCCTCGGAATGAGCAGTTCTTC
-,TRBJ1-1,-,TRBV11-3,CASSLQGRNTEAFF,TGTGCCAGCAGCTTGCAGGGCCGGAACACTGAAGCTTTCTTT
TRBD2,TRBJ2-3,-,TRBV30,CAWSRGTSGSLDTQYF,TGTGCCTGGAGTAGGGGCACTAGCGGGTCGCTAGATACGCAGTATTTT